This TCR beta chain emerged from a study of a mutant IDH1 vaccine in newly diagnosed glioma. The time point is: baseline, week 1 (first vaccination visit). Treatment here: pre-vaccination baseline after standard-of-care therapy. Sequenced by immunoSEQ multiplex PCR; TCRdb stores in-frame clones only, minus some. The repertoire includes about 68,000 clones, 79% of them detected once, and more than 6.5% sits in the top ten. The CDR3 sequence is 12 residues long. Deletions cut 4 bases from V and 4 bases from J, with 10 bases between. Germline V gene data show CDR1 as SQVTM and CDR2 as ANQGSEA. V gene TRBV29-1 combines with J gene TRBJ1-1; D is uncertain. The clonotype originates from a man aged 50 to 59 with glioma. Sample: PBMCs, taken from a glioma patient treated with radiotherapy, temozolomide or both. The chain's CDR3 is CSVGFRGTEAFF. The CDR3 DNA is TGCAGCGTTGGATTTCGGGGCACTGAAGCTTTCTTT.